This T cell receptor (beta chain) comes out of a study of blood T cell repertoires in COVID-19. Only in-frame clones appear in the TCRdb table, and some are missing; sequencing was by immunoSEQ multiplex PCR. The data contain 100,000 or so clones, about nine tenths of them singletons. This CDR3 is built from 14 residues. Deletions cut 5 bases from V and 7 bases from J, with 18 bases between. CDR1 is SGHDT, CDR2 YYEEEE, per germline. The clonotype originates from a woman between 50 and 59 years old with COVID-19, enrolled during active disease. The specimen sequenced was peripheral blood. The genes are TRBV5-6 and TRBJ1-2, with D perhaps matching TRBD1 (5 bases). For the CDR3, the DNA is TGTGCCAGCAGTTCTTTTAGGGGCGCGAGTGGCTACACCTTC. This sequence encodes CASSSFRGASGYTF.